This TCR beta chain came from a study of blood T cell repertoires in COVID-19. Sequencing used immunoSEQ multiplex PCR; TCRdb keeps in-frame clones, though not all of them. The sample includes around 260,000 clones, approximately 83% seen only once; the top ten take 15% to 19%. Germline loops: CDR1 SNHLY, CDR2 FYNNEI. Trimming cost V 7 bases and J 4 bases; bases outside gene matches: 1. The CDR3 is 12 residues long. The receptor comes from a person between 65 and 79 years old with COVID-19, enrolled during active disease. The genes are TRBV2 and TRBJ1-5, with 7 bases lining up with TRBD1. The sequenced sample consisted of peripheral blood. CDR3: CASNRGNQPQHF. The CDR3 coding sequence is TGTGCCAGCAACAGGGGTAATCAGCCCCAGCATTTT.